This entry describes one T cell receptor (beta chain). The data originate from a study of blood T cell repertoires in COVID-19. Study details: COVID-19 samples collected from the United States, Italy and Spain covered acute and convalescent phases.

The repertoire was sequenced with immunoSEQ multiplex PCR; TCRdb's copy has only in-frame clones and lacks some. The sample comprises 310,000 or so clones, around 87% of which are singletons, and roughly 4.1% rests with the top ten. The sample was peripheral blood. This TCR came from a woman aged 45-60 years with active or convalescent COVID-19.

In nucleotides, the CDR3 is TGTGCCAGCAGCCAGGGAGGGAGAGGACCCAGGGCTTTAAACACCATATATTTT. This codes for CASSQGGRGPRALNTIYF. The rearrangement joins TRBV5-4 to TRBJ1-3; D perhaps matches TRBD1 (5 bases). The V and J ends lost 4 bases and 6 bases respectively, with 26 bases between them. Germline CDR1 and CDR2: SGHNT and YYREEE (reference sequence). The CDR3 length is 18 residues.